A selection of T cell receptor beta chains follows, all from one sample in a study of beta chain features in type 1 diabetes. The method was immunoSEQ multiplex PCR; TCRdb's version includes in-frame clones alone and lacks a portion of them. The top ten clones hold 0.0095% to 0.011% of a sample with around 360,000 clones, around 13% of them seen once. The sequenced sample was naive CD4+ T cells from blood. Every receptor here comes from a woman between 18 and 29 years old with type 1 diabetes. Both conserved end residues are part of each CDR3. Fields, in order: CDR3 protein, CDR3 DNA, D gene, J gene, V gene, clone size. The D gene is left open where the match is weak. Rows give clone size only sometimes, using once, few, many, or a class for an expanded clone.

CASSFRNEQFF | TGCGCCAGCAGCTTTCGCAATGAGCAGTTCTTC | - | TRBJ2-1 | TRBV5-1 | -
CASSDRGGYEQYF | TGTGCCAGCAGCGACAGGGGAGGGTACGAGCAGTACTTC | - | TRBJ2-7 | TRBV7-2 | -
CASSPNAFNEQFF | TGTGCCAGCAGCCCCAACGCGTTCAATGAGCAGTTCTTC | - | TRBJ2-1 | TRBV5-6 | few
CASSRTAGDTQYF | TGTGCCAGCAGCAGGACCGCAGGGGATACGCAGTATTTT | - | TRBJ2-3 | TRBV6-5 | few
CASSLGLGDSNQPQHF | TGCGCCAGCAGCTTGGGGCTGGGAGATAGCAATCAGCCCCAGCATTTT | - | TRBJ1-5 | TRBV5-1 | few
CASSLGTGAYEQYF | TGTGCCAGCAGCTTAGGGACAGGGGCCTACGAGCAGTACTTC | TRBD1 | TRBJ2-7 | TRBV7-2 | few
CASSFGGGPPDTQYF | TGTGCCAGCAGCTTCGGCGGAGGCCCCCCAGATACGCAGTATTTT | - | TRBJ2-3 | TRBV7-2 | few
CASSQGLEGTQYF | TGCGCCAGCAGCCAAGGATTAGAGGGGACCCAGTACTTC | - | TRBJ2-5 | TRBV4-3 | -
CASREQGLDEQFF | TGCGCCAGCAGGGAACAGGGTTTGGATGAGCAGTTCTTC | - | TRBJ2-1 | TRBV5-1 | -
CASSFMGLGETQYF | TGTGCCAGCAGCTTTATGGGGCTCGGGGAGACCCAGTACTTC | - | TRBJ2-5 | TRBV7-2 | few
CASREVLGGQPQHF | TGTGCCAGCAGGGAGGTCCTGGGCGGGCAGCCCCAGCATTTT | - | TRBJ1-5 | TRBV6-1 | few
CASSIDPSGSGTDTQYF | TGTGCCAGTAGTATAGACCCTAGCGGGAGCGGCACAGATACGCAGTATTTT | TRBD2 | TRBJ2-3 | TRBV19 | -
CASSWGQGTDTQYF | TGTGCCAGCAGTTGGGGACAGGGCACAGATACGCAGTATTTT | TRBD1 | TRBJ2-3 | TRBV6-5 | -
CACATSGRLREQFF | TGTGCCTGCGCTACTAGCGGGAGATTACGGGAGCAGTTCTTC | TRBD2 | TRBJ2-1 | TRBV30 | -
CASSSSPGLAGHEQYF | TGTGCCAGCAGCTCCTCCCCGGGACTAGCGGGACACGAGCAGTACTTC | TRBD2 | TRBJ2-7 | TRBV7-2 | -
CASRKQGSSYEQYF | TGTGCCAGCAGGAAACAGGGTTCTTCCTACGAGCAGTACTTC | - | TRBJ2-7 | TRBV28 | few
CASSVGRTGPGELFF | TGTGCCAGCAGCGTAGGGAGAACAGGGCCCGGGGAGCTGTTTTTT | - | TRBJ2-2 | TRBV9 | -
CAIMTGSYYGYTF | TGTGCCATCATGACAGGATCCTACTATGGCTACACCTTC | - | TRBJ1-2 | TRBV6-1 | -
CASDRGSGSYGYTF | TGTGCCAGCGACCGAGGGTCGGGGTCCTATGGCTACACCTTC | - | TRBJ1-2 | TRBV9 | few
CASSSGQGYGYTF | TGCGCCAGCAGCTCGGGACAGGGGTATGGCTACACCTTC | TRBD1 | TRBJ1-2 | TRBV5-1 | few
CASSPLKTSGRFPGANVLTF | TGTGCCAGCAGCCCTTTAAAGACTAGCGGGAGGTTCCCTGGGGCCAACGTCCTGACTTTC | TRBD2 | TRBJ2-6 | TRBV9 | -
CSARGAGELFF | TGCAGTGCACGGGGAGCCGGGGAGCTGTTTTTT | - | TRBJ2-2 | TRBV20-1 | few
CASSLGTGTETQYF | TGTGCCAGTAGTCTAGGGACAGGGACAGAGACCCAGTACTTC | TRBD1 | TRBJ2-5 | TRBV19 | -
CASSAERAYQPQHF | TGTGCCAGCTCGGCGGAGAGGGCCTATCAGCCCCAGCATTTT | - | TRBJ1-5 | TRBV18 | few
CASSKGTGWNTEAFF | TGTGCCAGTAGTAAGGGGACAGGGTGGAACACTGAAGCTTTCTTT | TRBD1 | TRBJ1-1 | TRBV19 | -
CASSWRGLGYNEQFF | TGTGCCAGCAGCTGGAGGGGGCTCGGGTACAATGAGCAGTTCTTC | - | TRBJ2-1 | TRBV5-6 | -
CASSFLSGGEYEQYF | TGTGCCAGCAGCTTTCTCAGCGGGGGGGAATACGAGCAGTACTTC | TRBD2 | TRBJ2-7 | TRBV7-9 | -
CASSAADSFPGNTIYF | TGTGCCAGCAGCGCGGCTGACAGCTTCCCTGGAAACACCATATATTTT | - | TRBJ1-3 | TRBV9 | -
CATSREREYQPQHF | TGTGCCACCAGCAGAGAACGGGAGTATCAGCCCCAGCATTTT | - | TRBJ1-5 | TRBV15 | -
CASSLLRDF | TGTGCCAGCAGCCTCCTGCGTGATTTC | - | TRBJ2-4 | TRBV14 | few
CASSPGTGNTEAFF | TGCGCCAGCAGCCCAGGGACAGGGAACACTGAAGCTTTCTTT | TRBD1 | TRBJ1-1 | TRBV5-1 | few
CASSARAGGLAEAFF | TGTGCCAGCAGCGCCCGGGCGGGAGGTTTGGCTGAAGCTTTCTTT | - | TRBJ1-1 | TRBV9 | -
CASSISRAGYEQYF | TGTGCCAGCAGCATATCACGTGCGGGCTACGAGCAGTACTTC | - | TRBJ2-7 | TRBV11-2 | few
CASSPPGTKAYNEQFF | TGTGCCAGCAGCCCCCCCGGTACGAAAGCCTACAATGAGCAGTTCTTC | - | TRBJ2-1 | TRBV11-3 | few
CASLRGSYNEQFF | TGTGCCAGCCTGCGGGGCTCCTACAATGAGCAGTTCTTC | - | TRBJ2-1 | TRBV28 | -
CASSVAGSGYNEQFF | TGTGCCAGCAGCGTGGCCGGTAGCGGCTACAATGAGCAGTTCTTC | - | TRBJ2-1 | TRBV9 | -
CASRRGLAGFDEQFF | TGTGCCAGCAGGCGAGGACTAGCGGGATTTGATGAGCAGTTCTTC | TRBD2 | TRBJ2-1 | TRBV6-5 | -
CASSPTRSSYNEQFF | TGTGCCAGCAGTCCGACTAGGAGCTCCTACAATGAGCAGTTCTTC | - | TRBJ2-1 | TRBV28 | few
CASSLMGLGGPRTQHF | TGTGCCAGCAGCTTAATGGGGCTGGGAGGCCCCAGGACCCAGCATTTT | - | TRBJ1-5 | TRBV7-9 | few
CAWSRGGEQYF | TGTGCCTGGAGTCGGGGAGGTGAGCAGTACTTC | - | TRBJ2-7 | TRBV30 | -
CASSQGGGSETQYF | TGTGCCAGCAGCCAAGGGGGGGGTTCGGAGACCCAGTACTTC | TRBD2 | TRBJ2-5 | TRBV4-2 | few
CASSPRPGQGYYEQYF | TGTGCCAGCTCACCCCGGCCCGGACAGGGGTACTACGAGCAGTACTTC | TRBD1 | TRBJ2-7 | TRBV18 | few